This T cell receptor beta chain derives from a study of control samples from healthy donors and cancer patients. Trimming removed 1 base at V and 0 bases at J, with 16 bases between. The CDR3 covers 18 residues. Germline CDR1 is GTSNPN and CDR2 is SVGIG (reference sequence). Produced via immunoSEQ multiplex PCR; TCRdb's table is partial and in-frame only. The table has some 64,000 clones, 90% seen once. This clone was seen a single time. The receptor was derived from a woman aged 45-65 years with colorectal cancer. The sample taken for sequencing was PBMCs. This chain uses TRBV30 with TRBJ2-6; a possible D gene is TRBD1 (6 bases). The CDR3 nucleotides are TGTGCCTGGAGTGATGAGGGCAGGGGAGCCTCTGGGGCCAACGTCCTGACTTTC. Translating gives CAWSDEGRGASGANVLTF.